The source of this TCR beta chain is a study of shared clonotypes between healthy human individuals. Trimming cost V 0 bases and J 1 base; bases outside gene matches: 4. The germline V gene has CDR1 LGHNA and CDR2 YNFKEQ. The CDR3 spans 16 residues. The donor population consisted of healthy HIV-negative adults with no recent acute infections or vaccinations. The assay was immunoSEQ multiplex PCR, and TCRdb's table has in-frame clones only and misses some. The table shows roughly 2.6 million clones, with approximately 94% occurring only once. The material sequenced was naive CD4+ T cells sorted from blood. Subset here: CD45RA+ positively selected. The sequence derives from a man younger than 35 in good health. The J gene is TRBJ2-7, the V gene TRBV4-2, with TRBD2 identical over 9 bases. The CDR3, as DNA: TGTGCCAGCAGCCAAGAGGAAGCGGGGGGATCCTACGAGCAGTACTTC. It encodes CASSQEEAGGSYEQYF.